Each of the 16 T cell receptor beta chains below was sequenced from the same sample in a study of blood T cell repertoires in COVID-19. Assay used: immunoSEQ multiplex PCR; TCRdb lists only in-frame clones, some missing. The data show about 69,000 clones, more than 70% seen once. Specimen: peripheral blood. All receptors come from a human donor in a cohort sampled during active COVID-19.

V and J are TRBV6-5 and TRBJ2-1, with 10 bases that match TRBD1. This CDR3 contains 15 residues. With V trimmed by 7 bases and J by 7 bases, 10 bases remained unmatched. The germline CDR1 and CDR2 sequences are MNHEY and SVGAGI. The CDR3 is CASMRDRGVGNEQFF. The CDR3 nucleotides are TGTGCCAGCATGAGGGACAGGGGCGTGGGGAATGAGCAGTTCTTC.

The sample holds one count of this clone. CDR3 protein: CASSLIAAYNEQFF. Here the CDR3 DNA reads TGTGCCAGCAGTTTAATAGCGGCCTACAATGAGCAGTTCTTC. This chain links TRBV28 with TRBJ2-1, with D maybe TRBD2 (6 bases). The CDR3 is 14 amino acids. The germline gives CDR1 MDHEN, CDR2 SYDVKM. With 2 bases removed from V and 2 bases from J, the gap between germline ends came to 7 bases.

In DNA form, the CDR3 reads TGTGCCAGCAGTTTAGTCGGGGGGACGGACCCTGAAGCTTTCTTT. It is translated as CASSLVGGTDPEAFF. V gene TRBV28 combines with J gene TRBJ1-1; weak D call: TRBD1 (5 bases). The V gene lost 2 bases and the J gene lost 6 bases, with 16 bases spanning the gap. Germline values: CDR1 MDHEN, CDR2 SYDVKM. This CDR3 is 15 amino acids long.

The CDR3 bases are TGTGCCAGCAGCAGGACAGGGGTCCTAATAAGCAATCAGCCCCAGCATTTT. The encoded protein is CASSRTGVLISNQPQHF. This sequence joins TRBV28 and TRBJ1-5; 9 positions agree with TRBD1. Unmatched junction bases numbered 10, after V lost 6 bases and J lost 1 base. CDR3 length equals 17 residues. Germline V gene lookup returns CDR1 MDHEN and CDR2 SYDVKM.

The genes are TRBV4-2 and TRBJ1-5; D perhaps matches TRBD1 (5 bases). Trimming took off 2 bases at V and 5 bases at J, with 13 bases between the two ends. The CDR3 is 15 residues long. The germline CDR1 and CDR2 sequences are LGHNA and YNFKEQ. CDR3 coding DNA: TGTGCCAGCAGCCAATGGCAGGGCGGTGATCAGCCCCAGCATTTT. Translation gives CASSQWQGGDQPQHF.

The chain carries TRBV2 and TRBJ2-7; no reliable D call. The CDR3 has 14 amino acids. Germline V gene sequence: CDR1 SNHLY, CDR2 FYNNEI. Trimming shortened V by 1 base and J by 1 base, and 8 bases separated the two germline ends. The CDR3 reads CASSEVAVSYEQYF. The CDR3 region has the DNA TGTGCCAGCAGTGAAGTGGCGGTTTCCTACGAGCAGTACTTC.

V gene TRBV25-1 combines with J gene TRBJ2-3; 12 bases are shared with TRBD2. CDR1 MGHDK and CDR2 SYGVNS come from the germline V gene. This CDR3 comprises 17 residues. After removal of 2 bases from V and 2 bases from J, the junction contained 5 bases not matched to a gene. CDR3 region: CASSEGGLAGLTDTQYF. The CDR3 DNA follows: TGTGCCAGCAGTGAAGGGGGACTAGCGGGTCTCACAGATACGCAGTATTTT.

About this clone itself: Other nucleotide sequences in the sample specify the same CDR3. The rearrangement joins TRBV5-4 to TRBJ1-4, with D perhaps matching TRBD1 (6 bases). Germline lookup yields CDR1 SGHNT and CDR2 YYREEE (reference sequence). The CDR3 is made up of 15 amino acids. V lost 2 bases, J lost 4 bases, and 12 bases lay in between. CDR3 in amino acids: CASSLNRAVNEKLFF. The CDR3 nucleotides are TGTGCCAGCAGCTTAAACAGGGCGGTTAATGAAAAACTGTTTTTT.

The chain recombines TRBV5-1 with TRBJ2-7, with D possibly TRBD1 on 6 matching bases. V shed 0 bases and J shed 3 bases, with 13 bases lying between them. Looked up from germline, CDR1 is SGHRS and CDR2 is YFSETQ. This CDR3 region has 15 residues. The CDR3 region has the DNA TGCGCCAGCAGCTTGGCACAGGGAATTAACTACGAGCAGTACTTC. Translation gives CASSLAQGINYEQYF.

The J gene is TRBJ2-2, the V gene TRBV28; D possibly corresponds to TRBD1 (6 bases). V shed 4 bases and J shed 1 base, with 10 bases lying between them. The germline CDR1 and CDR2 sequences are MDHEN and SYDVKM. The CDR3 runs to 15 residues. CDR3: CASSYGGMNTGELFF. The CDR3 DNA reads as TGTGCCAGCAGTTATGGGGGCATGAACACCGGGGAGCTGTTTTTT.

The chain has TRBV30 and TRBJ1-5, with 9 bases lining up with TRBD1. V dropped 2 bases and J dropped 12; count of bases not matched to a gene: 11. Germline assignment: CDR1 GTSNPN and CDR2 SVGIG (reference sequence). CDR3 length: 14 residues. The DNA of the CDR3 is TGTGCCTGGAGTAGGCGGGACAGGGTCCAAAGCCAGCATTTT. Translation gives CAWSRRDRVQSQHF.

The genes are TRBV28 and TRBJ1-5, with a possible D match to TRBD1 (5 bases). Germline V gene sequence: CDR1 MDHEN, CDR2 SYDVKM. The V end was cut by 4 bases, the J end by 4 bases, with 5 bases between. The CDR3 covers 12 residues. For the CDR3, the DNA is TGTGCCAGCAGTTCAGGGAATCAGCCCCAGCATTTT. It codes for CASSSGNQPQHF.

This clone was seen a few times. The rearrangement links TRBV24-1 to TRBJ1-3; 9 bases fit TRBD1. Trimming cost V 4 bases and J 0 bases; bases outside gene matches: 3. This CDR3 contains 16 residues. Germline CDR1 is KGHDR and CDR2 is SFDVKD. CDR3 bases: TGTGCCACCAGTGACGGGGACAGGGTCTCTGGAAACACCATATATTTT. Amino acid sequence: CATSDGDRVSGNTIYF.

This clone appeared a few times. This rearrangement joins TRBV6-2 or TRBV6-3 to TRBJ1-4; maybe TRBD1 (5 bases). The CDR3 has 16 residues. The V end was cut by 0 bases, the J end by 4 bases, with 12 bases between. Germline V gene sequence: CDR1 MNHEY, CDR2 SVGEGT. The CDR3 loop is CASSYSWTRHNEKLFF. The CDR3 DNA follows: TGTGCCAGCAGTTACTCGTGGACAAGGCATAATGAAAAACTGTTTTTT.

The rearrangement links TRBV5-1 to TRBJ2-3; weak D call: TRBD2 (6 bases). V lost 5 bases to trimming and J lost 1 base, with 14 bases between them. Germline CDR1 is SGHRS and CDR2 is YFSETQ. This CDR3 has 15 amino acids. The DNA for the CDR3 is TGCGCCAGCAGTACCTCCGGGACTGGCACAGATACGCAGTATTTT. Its translation is CASSTSGTGTDTQYF.

The rearrangement uses TRBV19 and TRBJ2-7; 10 nucleotides agree with TRBD1. The CDR3 is 16 amino acids. V dropped 4 bases and J dropped 0; count of bases not matched to a gene: 6. The germline V gene has CDR1 LNHDA and CDR2 SQIVND (reference sequence). CDR3 protein: CASSNGQGVSSYEQYF. In DNA, the CDR3 is TGTGCCAGTAGTAACGGACAGGGGGTGTCCTCCTACGAGCAGTACTTC.